Listed below are T cell receptor beta chains from one sample, sequenced in a study of T-cell reconstitution after alpha-beta-depleted transplantation in children. TCRdb reprocessed the PCR reads via MiXCR and lists one record per CDR3 protein. The sample shows approximately 510,000 distinct CDR3 sequences, around 17% of them seen only once. The sequences come from PBMCs from the stem cell graft donor, collected from the stem cell graft. Receptors originate from a human donor who donated a stem cell graft to a child with acute lymphoblastic leukemia. The CDR3 runs from the conserved cysteine through the conserved F or W. A D gene is named only where the DNA matches it firmly. A clone size is listed for some rows: how often the clone was seen (once, few, many), or a class if it is expanded.

j_gene: TRBJ2-7
abundance: -
d_gene: TRBD2
v_gene: TRBV4-2
CDR3nt: TGTGCCAGCAGCCAAGTGGCGGGAGGGCCCTCCGAGCAGTACTTC
CDR3aa: CASSQVAGGPSEQYF

j_gene: TRBJ1-1
abundance: -
d_gene: -
v_gene: TRBV5-1
CDR3nt: TGCGCCAGCAGCTTGCTGGGGACTGGAGCTTTCTTT
CDR3aa: CASSLLGTGAFF

j_gene: TRBJ2-7
abundance: few
d_gene: TRBD1
v_gene: TRBV12-3/TRBV12-4
CDR3nt: TGTGCCAGCAGTTTAGGGTGGCAGGGGGAATACGAGCAGTACTTC
CDR3aa: CASSLGWQGEYEQYF

j_gene: TRBJ2-2
abundance: many
d_gene: TRBD2
v_gene: TRBV5-1
CDR3nt: TGCGCCAGCAGCTTGGGTCTAGCGGGTTACACCGGGGAGCTGTTTTTT
CDR3aa: CASSLGLAGYTGELFF

j_gene: TRBJ1-4
abundance: few
d_gene: -
v_gene: TRBV6-5
CDR3nt: TGTGCCAGCAGTTACTCTATGGCAGGGGAAAAACTGTTTTTT
CDR3aa: CASSYSMAGEKLFF

j_gene: TRBJ2-7
abundance: -
d_gene: -
v_gene: TRBV7-2
CDR3nt: TGTGCCAGCAGCCAACAGGTTTCCTACGAGCAGTACTTC
CDR3aa: CASSQQVSYEQYF

j_gene: TRBJ1-6
abundance: -
d_gene: -
v_gene: TRBV25-1
CDR3nt: TGTGCCAGCAGTGAATTTAGTTCACCCCTCCACTTT
CDR3aa: CASSEFSSPLHF

j_gene: TRBJ2-7
abundance: -
d_gene: -
v_gene: TRBV6-5
CDR3nt: TGTGCCAGCAGTTACGCCGACAGCCCCTCCTACGAGCAGTACTTC
CDR3aa: CASSYADSPSYEQYF

j_gene: TRBJ2-3
abundance: -
d_gene: -
v_gene: TRBV5-1
CDR3nt: TGCGCCAGCAGCCCTTGGTCGGGAACTAGCACAGATACGCAGTATTTT
CDR3aa: CASSPWSGTSTDTQYF

j_gene: TRBJ2-3
abundance: -
d_gene: TRBD2
v_gene: TRBV13
CDR3nt: TGTGCCAGCAGCTTGTCGGAGCGGGAGGGTCAAGATACGCAGTATTTT
CDR3aa: CASSLSEREGQDTQYF

j_gene: TRBJ2-1
abundance: many
d_gene: TRBD2
v_gene: TRBV12-3/TRBV12-4
CDR3nt: TGTGCCAGCAGTTTAGCGCTGGCTAGCGGGAGGACCAATGAGCAGTTCTTC
CDR3aa: CASSLALASGRTNEQFF

j_gene: TRBJ2-5
abundance: -
d_gene: TRBD2
v_gene: TRBV7-8
CDR3nt: TGTGCCAGCAGCCGGGGACTAGCGGTGATTGGGTTCGGAGAGACCCAGTACTTC
CDR3aa: CASSRGLAVIGFGETQYF

j_gene: TRBJ2-1
abundance: -
d_gene: -
v_gene: TRBV7-9
CDR3nt: TGTGCCAGCAGCTTAGCTGGGCGGGCGGGCTCCTACAATGAGCAGTTCTTC
CDR3aa: CASSLAGRAGSYNEQFF

j_gene: TRBJ2-7
abundance: many
d_gene: TRBD1
v_gene: TRBV10-3
CDR3nt: TGTGCCATCAGCGATCCCCGACAGGGAAGGAGGGAGCAGTACTTC
CDR3aa: CAISDPRQGRREQYF

j_gene: TRBJ1-4
abundance: few
d_gene: -
v_gene: TRBV7-9
CDR3nt: TGTGCCAGCAGCTCGGGGGGAACAACTAATGAAAAACTGTTTTTT
CDR3aa: CASSSGGTTNEKLFF

j_gene: TRBJ2-2
abundance: -
d_gene: -
v_gene: TRBV3-1
CDR3nt: TGTGCCACCAGCCCGGAAGGCTATCCCCTAGCGAACACCGGGGAGCTGTTTTTT
CDR3aa: CATSPEGYPLANTGELFF

j_gene: TRBJ2-1
abundance: few
d_gene: -
v_gene: TRBV12-3/TRBV12-4
CDR3nt: TGTGCCAGCAGTTTAGGGAGCGGCCGAAGGTTCTTC
CDR3aa: CASSLGSGRRFF

j_gene: TRBJ2-2
abundance: few
d_gene: -
v_gene: TRBV25-1
CDR3nt: TGTGCCAGCAGTCCCCAGCGGGCTTCGCCCACCGGGGAGCTGTTTTTT
CDR3aa: CASSPQRASPTGELFF

j_gene: TRBJ1-6
abundance: -
d_gene: -
v_gene: TRBV27
CDR3nt: TGTGCCAGCAGTTGGCAGCCAGTTTCACCCCTCCACTTT
CDR3aa: CASSWQPVSPLHF

j_gene: TRBJ1-1
abundance: few
d_gene: -
v_gene: TRBV12-3/TRBV12-4
CDR3nt: TGTGCCAGCAGTGCAGTTAACACTGAAGCTTTCTTT
CDR3aa: CASSAVNTEAFF

j_gene: TRBJ2-2
abundance: many
d_gene: -
v_gene: TRBV7-3
CDR3nt: TGTGCCAGCAGCTCAACAGGGACCGGGGAGCTGTTTTTT
CDR3aa: CASSSTGTGELFF

j_gene: TRBJ2-7
abundance: many
d_gene: -
v_gene: TRBV5-1
CDR3nt: TGCGCCAGCAGCTGGGAAGTTTCCTACGAGCAGTACTTC
CDR3aa: CASSWEVSYEQYF

j_gene: TRBJ1-2
abundance: few
d_gene: -
v_gene: TRBV18
CDR3nt: TGTGCCAGCTCACCCTCGGACACGTATGGCTACACCTTC
CDR3aa: CASSPSDTYGYTF

j_gene: TRBJ1-1
abundance: few
d_gene: -
v_gene: TRBV7-8
CDR3nt: TGTGCCAGCAGCTCAGGAACGACAGCGGGATCAGTGAACACTGAAGCTTTCTTT
CDR3aa: CASSSGTTAGSVNTEAFF

j_gene: TRBJ2-7
abundance: few
d_gene: TRBD1
v_gene: TRBV18
CDR3nt: TGTGCCAGCTCACAACAGGGGATCGAGCAGTACTTC
CDR3aa: CASSQQGIEQYF

j_gene: TRBJ1-1
abundance: -
d_gene: -
v_gene: TRBV6-1
CDR3nt: TGTGCCAGCAGGTCCGGGGTGAACACTGAAGCTTTCTTT
CDR3aa: CASRSGVNTEAFF

j_gene: TRBJ1-1
abundance: few
d_gene: -
v_gene: TRBV29-1
CDR3nt: TGCAGCGCCAAGAACACTGAAGCTTTCTTT
CDR3aa: CSAKNTEAFF

j_gene: TRBJ1-1
abundance: -
d_gene: TRBD1
v_gene: TRBV5-1
CDR3nt: TGCGCCAGCACCAAAACAGGGGGGAACACTGAAGCTTTCTTT
CDR3aa: CASTKTGGNTEAFF

j_gene: TRBJ2-5
abundance: -
d_gene: -
v_gene: TRBV9
CDR3nt: TGTGCCAGCAGCGTAGAAACGGACATCCAAGAGACCCAGTACTTC
CDR3aa: CASSVETDIQETQYF

j_gene: TRBJ2-4
abundance: few
d_gene: TRBD2
v_gene: TRBV14
CDR3nt: TGTGCCAGCAGCCAAGTGACTAGCCACATTCAGTACTTC
CDR3aa: CASSQVTSHIQYF

j_gene: TRBJ1-2
abundance: -
d_gene: -
v_gene: TRBV5-1
CDR3nt: TGCGCCAGCAGCTTGGACGGGGTTGGGTATGGCTACACCTTC
CDR3aa: CASSLDGVGYGYTF

j_gene: TRBJ2-7
abundance: few
d_gene: -
v_gene: TRBV5-6
CDR3nt: TGTGCCAGCAGCTTGAGGAGAGGCTACGAGCAGTACTTC
CDR3aa: CASSLRRGYEQYF

j_gene: TRBJ1-4
abundance: -
d_gene: TRBD1
v_gene: TRBV7-9
CDR3nt: TGTGCCAGCAGCGCAATACAGGGGGCGGAGGAAAAACTGTTTTTT
CDR3aa: CASSAIQGAEEKLFF